The entry below gives a single TCR beta chain sequence along with its context. What it binds is not known. This sample is drawn from a study of T-cell reconstitution after alpha-beta-depleted transplantation in children. During its preparation, the TCRbeta library received unique molecular identifiers. MiXCR, run by TCRdb on the PCR reads, gives a single entry per CDR3 protein. The table lists about 580,000 distinct CDR3 sequences, more than 20% of them singletons. The CDR3 consists of 14 residues. The germline V gene has CDR1 MNHNS and CDR2 SASEGT. The V segment lost 2 bases and the J segment 5 bases; nucleotides outside the gene matches: 4. General study points: Certain patients had high TCRbeta diversity at day 60, and it came from recipient T cells and thymic progenitors that survived. T-cell counts and diversity at one year post-transplant came mainly from newly produced T cells. It was reported that alpha-beta T cells came from several hundred expanded graft clones (about two months after transplant).

Source: PBMCs, mostly from graft donor cells, taken 360 days after TCRalphabeta/CD19-depleted stem cell transplant. The gene calls are TRBV6-1 and TRBJ1-1, with 8 bases matching TRBD1. This clonotype was sampled from a boy younger than two who had a stem cell transplant for acute myeloid leukemia, so the T cells may come from the graft donor. The CDR3 coding sequence is TGTGCCAGCAGTGAATCAGGGGGCGCGACTGAAGCTTTCTTT. Translation gives CASSESGGATEAFF.